This T cell receptor (beta chain) was observed in a study of blood T cell repertoires in COVID-19. Study details: Both acute and convalescent COVID-19 samples were obtained from the United States, Italy and Spain. Nucleic acid was either cDNA or gDNA, and it came from T cells, B-cell-depleted T cells, or PBMCs.

V lost 3 bases and J lost 7; bases outside the gene matches: 8. This CDR3 contains 15 residues. Looked up from germline, CDR1 is SGDLS and CDR2 is YYNGEE. Authors' data handling: Reference gene primer amplification in the assay estimated nucleated cell counts. Clones were read by immunoSEQ multiplex PCR, and TCRdb kept only the in-frame ones, dropping some. V, J and clone size are those of that table, while D and trimming were read from the DNA. The sample yields about 190,000 clones, about 85% seen once. This receptor was taken from a man aged 25 to 40 with acute or convalescent COVID-19. V usage is TRBV9 and J usage is TRBJ2-1, with 9 bases identical to TRBD1. The sample comprised peripheral blood. The CDR3 nucleotides are TGTGCCAGCAGCGGAACCGGGACAGGGAGAAATGAGCAGTTCTTC. Amino acids: CASSGTGTGRNEQFF.